The 13 T cell receptor beta chains presented below share a single source sample, sequenced in a study of cytomegalovirus exposure and HLA in healthy donors. The PCR used 60 Vbeta and 13 Jbeta primers. The protocol was immunoSEQ multiplex PCR, while the TCRdb copy is restricted to in-frame clones and leaves out a portion. The sample consists of 150,000 to 250,000 clones, roughly 85% of them appearing once. Sequencing used PBMCs. These receptors all stem from a woman aged 50 to 60 in good health and CMV-seronegative.

The chain combines TRBV18 with TRBJ2-5; 9 bases agree with TRBD1. The DNA end is a closer match to TRBJ2-7, so the J assignment may be wrong. CDR3 size: 15 residues. Germline V gives CDR1 KGHSH, CDR2 LQKENI. In DNA form, the CDR3 reads TGTGCCAGCTCACTGGGACAGGGACCTTCCTACGAGCAGTACTTC. Translating it yields CASSLGQGPSYEQYF.

V usage is TRBV27 and J usage is TRBJ2-7; TRBD1 might be the D (6 bases). Germline CDR1 reads MNHEY; CDR2 reads SMNVEV (reference sequence). V shed 3 bases and J shed 4 bases, with 7 bases lying between them. This CDR3 spans 12 amino acids. The CDR3 is CASSFRGYEQYF. The CDR3, as DNA: TGTGCCAGCAGTTTCAGGGGTTACGAGCAGTACTTC.

A note on this clone: The junction departs from the called germline gene at one end, perhaps through a read error. The CDR3 sequence is CSSSSRTGASSNPGELFF. CDR3 DNA: TGTTCCAGCAGCTCCCGGACAGGTGCCTCCTCCAATCCCGGGGAGCTGTTTTTT. The V call is TRBV7-9, the J call TRBJ2-2; TRBD1 agrees at 7 bases. The CDR3 sequence is 18 residues long. Germline V gene sequence: CDR1 SEHNR, CDR2 FQNEAQ (reference sequence).

This rearrangement joins TRBV30 to TRBJ1-1, with D possibly TRBD1 on 6 matching bases. Germline V gene data show CDR1 as GTSNPN and CDR2 as SVGIG (reference sequence). This CDR3 is 15 amino acids long. V lost 3 bases, J lost 1 base, and 15 bases lay in between. The CDR3 DNA reads as TGTGCCTGGAGGGACGTGAGGGGGAGGAACACTGAAGCTTTCTTT. This sequence encodes CAWRDVRGRNTEAFF.

The V and J genes are TRBV28 and TRBJ1-4; 9 positions agree with TRBD1. Germline V gives CDR1 MDHEN, CDR2 SYDVKM. The CDR3 totals 16 residues. V lost 4 bases to trimming and J lost 7 bases; unmatched junction nucleotides: 10. In DNA, the CDR3 is TGTGCCAGCAGTTCCCCGCACAGGGGGCTGGCTGAAAAACTGTTTTTT. It is translated as CASSSPHRGLAEKLFF.

The table lists this clone with a few counts. This chain uses TRBV6-5 with TRBJ1-3; D uncertain. CDR1 is MNHEY and CDR2 is SVGAGI in the germline V gene. The CDR3 is 14 amino acids. V shed 5 bases and J shed 1 base, with 9 bases lying between them. As DNA, the CDR3 is TGTGCCAGCAGTGCGAGCGGTTCTGGAAACACCATATATTTT. This encodes CASSASGSGNTIYF.

This clone appeared once. The chain links TRBV7-2 to TRBJ2-7, with 11 nucleotides matching TRBD2. After removal of 4 bases from V and 2 bases from J, the junction contained 10 bases not matched to a gene. This CDR3 comprises 17 residues. Germline V gives CDR1 SGHTA, CDR2 FQGNSA. Here the CDR3 DNA reads TGTGCCAGCAGCTCTTTACTAGCGGGAGATGGAACCTACGAGCAGTACTTC. It translates to CASSSLLAGDGTYEQYF.

CDR3 sequence: CASSSARKTSGTYEQYF. The CDR3 DNA reads TGTGCCAGCAGCTCCGCGAGGAAAACTAGCGGAACCTACGAGCAGTACTTC. This rearrangement joins TRBV11-2 to TRBJ2-7; 8 nucleotides agree with TRBD2. Trimming at V came to 4 bases and at J to 2 bases, leaving 13 bases not matched to a gene. Per the germline V gene, CDR1 is SGHAT and CDR2 is FQNNGV. CDR3 length equals 17 residues.

J is TRBJ2-1 and V is TRBV18; TRBD2 matches at 9 bases. This CDR3 spans 16 amino acids. V gave up 6 bases and J gave up 4 bases; unmatched junction bases: 10. Germline CDR1 is KGHSH and CDR2 is LQKENI. DNA of the CDR3: TGTGCCAGCTCCAAAGATAGCGGGAGTCGGTACAATGAGCAGTTCTTC. Protein sequence: CASSKDSGSRYNEQFF.

The V call is TRBV28, the J call TRBJ2-7, with a possible D match to TRBD1 (6 bases). The germline gives CDR1 MDHEN, CDR2 SYDVKM. V gave up 6 bases and J gave up 0 bases, with 18 bases separating them. This CDR3 is built from 16 residues. This CDR3 is CASSRIQGSASYEQYF. For the CDR3, the DNA is TGTGCCAGCAGCCGGATCCAGGGGTCCGCCTCCTACGAGCAGTACTTC.

This clone was counted once. The genes are TRBV4-2 and TRBJ1-1; no definite D call. CDR1 is LGHNA, CDR2 YNFKEQ, per germline. The CDR3 loop spans 13 amino acids. Trimming cost V 1 base and J 3 bases, with 6 bases left between them. In DNA form, the CDR3 reads TGTGCCAGCAGCCAAGCTTCGGACACTGAAGCTTTCTTT. It is translated as CASSQASDTEAFF.

The CDR3 DNA is TGTGCCAGCAGTTTCCTCGTCGGAGGCAATGAGCAGTTCTTC. Protein sequence: CASSFLVGGNEQFF. The rearrangement links TRBV28 to TRBJ2-1; weak D call: TRBD2 (5 bases). The CDR3 has 14 amino acids. Trimming cost V 3 bases and J 6 bases, with 12 bases left between them. The germline CDR1 and CDR2 sequences are MDHEN and SYDVKM.

This clone was seen more than once but under ten times. V usage is TRBV6-5 and J usage is TRBJ1-1; D unresolved. The CDR3 is 12 amino acids. Trimming stripped 7 bases from V and 1 base from J, with 7 bases between. Germline CDR1 is MNHEY and CDR2 is SVGAGI. Here the CDR3 DNA reads TGTGCCAGCATGGAGGGGAACACTGAAGCTTTCTTT. Translating gives CASMEGNTEAFF.